A selection of T cell receptor beta chains follows, all from one sample in a study of regulatory T cells in long-lasting Graves disease. A single record per CDR3 protein comes from TCRdb applying MiXCR to the multiplex PCR reads. The sample has roughly 420,000 distinct CDR3 sequences, 16% seen once. The data also belong to a second study, concerning T cells in Graves' hyperthyroidism and ophthalmopathy.

This sample comprised peripheral blood mononuclear cells (PBMCs), obtained at new diagnosis, from a patient treated with antithyroid drugs. The origin of the receptors is a woman in her twenties or thirties with Graves disease. CDR3s include the opening cysteine and the closing phenylalanine or tryptophan. The order of the fields is D gene, J gene, V gene, clone size, CDR3 protein, CDR3 DNA. A D gene is named only where the DNA matches it firmly. Size tells how often a clone was seen (once, few, many) or the class of an expanded clone, and some rows leave it out.

d_gene: TRBD1; j_gene: TRBJ1-6; v_gene: TRBV11-2; abundance: many; CDR3aa: CASGTGRNSPLHF; CDR3nt: TGTGCCAGCGGGACAGGGAGAAATTCACCCCTCCACTTT
d_gene: .; j_gene: TRBJ2-2; v_gene: TRBV14; abundance: many; CDR3aa: CASSDRNTGELFF; CDR3nt: TGTGCCAGCAGCGACAGGAACACCGGGGAGCTGTTTTTT
d_gene: TRBD2; j_gene: TRBJ2-2; v_gene: TRBV4-2; abundance: .; CDR3aa: CASSQGLAGGSGELFF; CDR3nt: TGTGCCAGCAGCCAAGGGCTAGCGGGAGGTTCCGGGGAGCTGTTTTTT
d_gene: .; j_gene: TRBJ1-5; v_gene: TRBV18; abundance: .; CDR3aa: CASSPLPSFYQPQHF; CDR3nt: TGTGCCAGCTCACCACTCCCCAGCTTTTATCAGCCCCAGCATTTT
d_gene: .; j_gene: TRBJ1-2; v_gene: TRBV4-1; abundance: .; CDR3aa: CASSQVGEYGYTF; CDR3nt: TGCGCCAGCAGCCAAGTGGGGGAGTATGGCTACACCTTC
d_gene: .; j_gene: TRBJ2-1; v_gene: TRBV15; abundance: .; CDR3aa: CATSRLDRGANHNEQFF; CDR3nt: TGTGCCACCAGCAGACTCGATAGGGGGGCGAACCACAATGAGCAGTTCTTC
d_gene: .; j_gene: TRBJ2-1; v_gene: TRBV6-2/TRBV6-3; abundance: many; CDR3aa: CASSYLAVTPYNEQFF; CDR3nt: TGTGCCAGCAGTTACCTGGCGGTAACCCCCTACAATGAGCAGTTCTTC
d_gene: .; j_gene: TRBJ1-2; v_gene: TRBV5-1; abundance: .; CDR3aa: CASSYNRETANYGYTF; CDR3nt: TGCGCCAGCAGCTATAACCGCGAGACAGCTAACTATGGCTACACCTTC
d_gene: TRBD2; j_gene: TRBJ2-1; v_gene: TRBV3-1; abundance: .; CDR3aa: CASSSIAGGSYNEQFF; CDR3nt: TGTGCCAGCAGCTCCATAGCGGGAGGTTCCTACAATGAGCAGTTCTTC
d_gene: .; j_gene: TRBJ2-4; v_gene: TRBV12-3/TRBV12-4; abundance: few; CDR3aa: CASSFVRDPYGAAKNIQYF; CDR3nt: TGTGCCAGCAGTTTTGTCCGGGACCCATACGGGGCAGCCAAAAACATTCAGTACTTC
d_gene: TRBD1; j_gene: TRBJ2-5; v_gene: TRBV29-1; abundance: many; CDR3aa: CSVAPSGQGQETQYF; CDR3nt: TGCAGCGTAGCCCCTTCCGGACAGGGCCAAGAGACCCAGTACTTC
d_gene: TRBD1; j_gene: TRBJ2-7; v_gene: TRBV6-2/TRBV6-3; abundance: .; CDR3aa: CASSEQGADEQYF; CDR3nt: TGTGCCAGCAGCGAACAGGGGGCTGACGAGCAGTACTTC
d_gene: TRBD1; j_gene: TRBJ1-1; v_gene: TRBV11-2; abundance: many; CDR3aa: CASSSRQGQNTEAFF; CDR3nt: TGTGCCAGCAGCTCAAGACAGGGCCAGAACACTGAAGCTTTCTTT
d_gene: .; j_gene: TRBJ2-1; v_gene: TRBV14; abundance: few; CDR3aa: CASSQVCCHTINEQFF; CDR3nt: TGTGCCAGCAGCCAAGTTTGTTGTCACACAATCAATGAGCAGTTCTTC
d_gene: TRBD2; j_gene: TRBJ2-3; v_gene: TRBV19; abundance: .; CDR3aa: CASTGTSGSTPRTDTQYF; CDR3nt: TGTGCCAGTACGGGGACTAGCGGGAGTACCCCCCGCACAGATACGCAGTATTTT
d_gene: .; j_gene: TRBJ2-1; v_gene: TRBV28; abundance: many; CDR3aa: CAVGTGPSSYNEQFF; CDR3nt: TGTGCCGTCGGGACGGGACCCTCCTCCTACAATGAGCAGTTCTTC
d_gene: .; j_gene: TRBJ2-1; v_gene: TRBV9; abundance: .; CDR3aa: CASSVGGQSSETQFF; CDR3nt: TGTGCCAGCAGCGTAGGAGGACAATCTTCTGAGACCCAGTTCTTC
d_gene: .; j_gene: TRBJ2-1; v_gene: TRBV19; abundance: .; CDR3aa: CASSSPGLWNEQFF; CDR3nt: TGTGCCAGTAGTTCCCCGGGACTGTGGAATGAGCAGTTCTTC
d_gene: .; j_gene: TRBJ1-4; v_gene: TRBV3-1; abundance: many; CDR3aa: CASSSVSFATNEKLFF; CDR3nt: TGTGCCAGCAGCTCGGTCTCATTTGCAACTAATGAAAAACTGTTTTTT
d_gene: .; j_gene: TRBJ1-5; v_gene: TRBV12-3/TRBV12-4; abundance: many; CDR3aa: CASSPTGRSSNQPQHF; CDR3nt: TGTGCCAGCAGTCCCACAGGACGCTCTAGCAATCAGCCCCAGCATTTT
d_gene: .; j_gene: TRBJ2-1; v_gene: TRBV4-1; abundance: many; CDR3aa: CASSQLWNNEQFF; CDR3nt: TGCGCCAGCAGCCAACTTTGGAACAATGAGCAGTTCTTC
d_gene: .; j_gene: TRBJ2-3; v_gene: TRBV27; abundance: .; CDR3aa: CASSSSGHTDTQYF; CDR3nt: TGTGCCAGCAGTTCGAGCGGTCACACAGATACGCAGTATTTT
d_gene: .; j_gene: TRBJ2-1; v_gene: TRBV20-1; abundance: .; CDR3aa: CSAHSRDYGTNEQFF; CDR3nt: TGCAGTGCCCATTCCCGAGACTACGGAACGAATGAGCAGTTCTTC
d_gene: TRBD1; j_gene: TRBJ1-5; v_gene: TRBV15; abundance: .; CDR3aa: CATSSRDRVYQPQHF; CDR3nt: TGTGCCACCAGCAGCCGGGACAGGGTATACCAGCCCCAGCATTTT
d_gene: TRBD1; j_gene: TRBJ1-4; v_gene: TRBV28; abundance: many; CDR3aa: CASSLYQGAGEKLFF; CDR3nt: TGTGCCAGCAGTTTATATCAGGGGGCAGGGGAAAAACTGTTTTTT
d_gene: TRBD1; j_gene: TRBJ2-7; v_gene: TRBV7-3; abundance: many; CDR3aa: CASSLGPRDRPNEQYF; CDR3nt: TGTGCCAGCAGCTTAGGGCCTCGGGACAGACCAAACGAGCAGTACTTC
d_gene: TRBD1; j_gene: TRBJ1-1; v_gene: TRBV29-1; abundance: .; CDR3aa: CSYLATGAFEAFF; CDR3nt: TGCAGCTATTTAGCTACAGGGGCATTTGAAGCTTTCTTT
d_gene: TRBD1; j_gene: TRBJ1-1; v_gene: TRBV7-9; abundance: .; CDR3aa: CASSQGQGLNTETFF; CDR3nt: TGTGCCAGCAGCCAAGGACAGGGATTGAACACTGAAACTTTCTTT
d_gene: .; j_gene: TRBJ2-1; v_gene: TRBV5-1; abundance: few; CDR3aa: CASSEIARSDNEQFF; CDR3nt: TGCGCCAGCAGCGAAATAGCACGTTCAGACAATGAGCAGTTCTTC
d_gene: TRBD1; j_gene: TRBJ1-5; v_gene: TRBV6-1; abundance: .; CDR3aa: CASANRDRVSHF; CDR3nt: TGTGCCAGCGCAAACCGGGACAGGGTCTCACATTTT
d_gene: .; j_gene: TRBJ2-1; v_gene: TRBV5-1; abundance: many; CDR3aa: CASSSSLRDSTQRIYNEQFF; CDR3nt: TGCGCCAGCAGCTCTTCCCTCCGGGACTCTACGCAGAGGATTTACAATGAGCAGTTCTTC
d_gene: .; j_gene: TRBJ1-6; v_gene: TRBV15; abundance: .; CDR3aa: CATSSQPGRPNSPLHF; CDR3nt: TGTGCCACCAGCAGTCAACCGGGACGGCCGAATTCACCCCTCCACTTT
d_gene: .; j_gene: TRBJ1-5; v_gene: TRBV20-1; abundance: .; CDR3aa: CSARLNDQPQHF; CDR3nt: TGCAGTGCTAGGCTCAACGATCAGCCCCAGCATTTT
d_gene: .; j_gene: TRBJ1-4; v_gene: TRBV5-5; abundance: .; CDR3aa: CASSYQTGQKLFF; CDR3nt: TGTGCCAGCAGCTACCAGACAGGACAGAAACTGTTTTTT
d_gene: .; j_gene: TRBJ2-7; v_gene: TRBV15; abundance: many; CDR3aa: CATSRDSQPFYEQYF; CDR3nt: TGTGCCACCAGCAGAGATAGTCAGCCTTTCTACGAGCAGTACTTC
d_gene: .; j_gene: TRBJ1-2; v_gene: TRBV5-6; abundance: few; CDR3aa: CASSLERNNYGYTF; CDR3nt: TGTGCCAGCAGCTTGGAACGGAATAACTATGGCTACACCTTC
d_gene: TRBD1; j_gene: TRBJ2-1; v_gene: TRBV12-3/TRBV12-4; abundance: many; CDR3aa: CASRPGTGLNEQFF; CDR3nt: TGTGCCAGCAGGCCCGGGACAGGCCTCAATGAGCAGTTCTTC